This T cell receptor (beta chain) was identified during a study of cytomegalovirus exposure and HLA in healthy donors. Study findings and constraints: About 150 TCR beta chains were listed as cytomegalovirus-associated. Reported results showed that the classifier diagnosed cytomegalovirus status with high specificity and sensitivity. According to a later analysis, TCR clusters from the first cohort tended to co-occur in the 100 to 150 validation repertoires.

Germline loops: CDR1 SEHNR, CDR2 FQNEAQ (reference sequence). V lost 7 bases and J 11 bases, leaving 18 bases between the germline ends. CDR3 size: 14 residues. Assay used: immunoSEQ multiplex PCR; TCRdb lists only in-frame clones, some missing. This sample yields 200,000 to 250,000 clones, of which 75% to 90% are seen a single time; roughly an eighth belongs to the top ten. Comments on this clone: The target antigen is unknown.

The sequence was obtained from a woman aged 30 to 39 in good health and CMV-seropositive. The sample taken for sequencing was PBMCs. The rearrangement links TRBV7-9 to TRBJ2-6, with D possibly matching TRBD1 (6 bases). The CDR3 region has the DNA TGTGCCAGCACGAACCGGGACACCCTCGACGTCCTGACTTTC. This codes for CASTNRDTLDVLTF.